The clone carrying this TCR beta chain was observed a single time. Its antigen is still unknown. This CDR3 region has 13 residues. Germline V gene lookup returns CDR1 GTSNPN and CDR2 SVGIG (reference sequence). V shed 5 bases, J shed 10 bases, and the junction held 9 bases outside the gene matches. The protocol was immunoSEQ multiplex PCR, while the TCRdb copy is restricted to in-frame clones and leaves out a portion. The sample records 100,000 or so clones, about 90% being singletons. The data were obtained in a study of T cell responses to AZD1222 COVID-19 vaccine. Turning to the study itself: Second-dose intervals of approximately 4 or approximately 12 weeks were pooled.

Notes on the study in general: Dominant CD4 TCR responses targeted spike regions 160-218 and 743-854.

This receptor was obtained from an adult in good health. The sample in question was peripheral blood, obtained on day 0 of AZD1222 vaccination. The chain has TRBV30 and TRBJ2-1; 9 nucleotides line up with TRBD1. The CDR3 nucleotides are TGTGCCTGGTGGGACAGGGCGGTAGGAGAGCAGTTCTTC. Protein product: CAWWDRAVGEQFF. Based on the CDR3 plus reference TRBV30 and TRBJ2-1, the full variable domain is SQTIHQWPATLVQPVGSPLSLECTVEGTSNPNLYWYRQAAGRGLQLLFYSVGIGQISSEVPQNLSASRPQDRQFILSSKKLLLSDSGFYLCAWWDRAVGEQFFGPGTRLTVL.